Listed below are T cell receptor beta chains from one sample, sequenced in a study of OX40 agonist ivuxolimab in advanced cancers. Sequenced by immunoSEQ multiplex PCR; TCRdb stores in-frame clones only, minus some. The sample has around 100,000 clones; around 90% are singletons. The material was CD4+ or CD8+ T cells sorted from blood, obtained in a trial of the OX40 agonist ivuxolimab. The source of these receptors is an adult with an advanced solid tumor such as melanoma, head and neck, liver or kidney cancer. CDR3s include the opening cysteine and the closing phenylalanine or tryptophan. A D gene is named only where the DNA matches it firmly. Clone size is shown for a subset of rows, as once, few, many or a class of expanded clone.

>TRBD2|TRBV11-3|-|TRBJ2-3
TGTGCCAGCAGCTTACAATGGGGACTACTAGCGTCTAGCACAGATACGCAGTATTTT
CASSLQWGLLASSTDTQYF
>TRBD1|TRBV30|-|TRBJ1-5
TGTGCCTGGAGCAAGACAGGGGGTAGCAATCAGCCCCAGCATTTT
CAWSKTGGSNQPQHF
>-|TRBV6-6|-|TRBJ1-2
TGTGCCAGCAGTTTTGAGGTAGAGCGGGACTATGGCTACACCTTC
CASSFEVERDYGYTF
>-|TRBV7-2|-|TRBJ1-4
TGTGCCAGCAGCTTAGTATCAGTCACAACTAATGAAAAACTGTTTTTT
CASSLVSVTTNEKLFF
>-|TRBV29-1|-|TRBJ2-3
TGCAGCACCACATACACAGATACGCAGTATTTT
CSTTYTDTQYF
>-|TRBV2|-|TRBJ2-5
TGTGCCAGCAGTGAAAAGGGAATACGGCGAGAGACCCAGTACTTC
CASSEKGIRRETQYF
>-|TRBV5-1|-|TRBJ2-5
TGCGCCAGCAGCTTCGACCCGAAAGTGGAGACCCAGTACTTC
CASSFDPKVETQYF
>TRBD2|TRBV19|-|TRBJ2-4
TGTGCCAGTAGTGCACCGGGACTAGCAGATACCAAAAACATTCAGTACTTC
CASSAPGLADTKNIQYF
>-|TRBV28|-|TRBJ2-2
TGTGCCAGCAGTTTAGCTTCAGGGGTAGCCGGGGAGCTGTTTTTT
CASSLASGVAGELFF
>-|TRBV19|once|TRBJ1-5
TGTGCCAGTAGAAAGGGATTGGGATATAGCAATCAGCCCCAGCATTTT
CASRKGLGYSNQPQHF
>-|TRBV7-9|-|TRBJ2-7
TGTGCCAGCAGCTTATTTAAGGACAAGAGGACCTACGAGCAGTACTTC
CASSLFKDKRTYEQYF
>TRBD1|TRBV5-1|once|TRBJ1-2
TGCGCCAGCAGCTTGGAGGCCAGGGGGCGTTTCAGCTATGGCTACACCTTC
CASSLEARGRFSYGYTF
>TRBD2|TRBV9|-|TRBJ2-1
TGTGCCAGCAGCGGAAGCGGGACTAGCGGGAAATACAATGAGCAGTTCTTC
CASSGSGTSGKYNEQFF
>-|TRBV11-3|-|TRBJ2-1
TGTGCCAGCAGCTTAAGCCAGGCCTACAATGAGCAGTTCTTC
CASSLSQAYNEQFF
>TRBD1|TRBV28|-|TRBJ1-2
TGTGCCAGCAGTTTGGACAGGGTTGGCTACACCTTC
CASSLDRVGYTF
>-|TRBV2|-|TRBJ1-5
TGTGCCAGCGGGGGACCGGGAGTTAGCAATCAGCCCCAGCATTTT
CASGGPGVSNQPQHF
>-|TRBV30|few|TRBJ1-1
TGTGCCTGGGAGGGGTTCACTGAAGCTTTCTTT
CAWEGFTEAFF